The clone carrying this T cell receptor beta chain has just a few counts. Deletions cut 4 bases from V and 6 bases from J, with 11 bases between. Germline V gene data show CDR1 as SGDLS and CDR2 as YYNGEE. CDR3 length: 12 residues. The sample comes from a study of blood T cells in healthy people across ages. The authors ran a second PCR of about 7 to 11 cycles using a sample-barcoded 5' primer and a J-beta primer mix. One entry per CDR3 protein, called by TCRdb with MiXCR from the 5' RACE reads. The profile shows fewer than 1,200,000 distinct CDR3 sequences, almost 25% of them singletons. The same sample was also used in a study of T cells of mothers and their children. From that paper: Related pairs of mothers and children showed slightly higher, non-significant overlap versus unrelated pairs.

Sequenced sample: blood. The chain carries TRBV9 and TRBJ2-7; TRBD1 might be the D (5 bases). The origin of this receptor is a girl aged 2-10 years in good health. DNA of the CDR3: TGTGCCAGCAGCCCCCTAGGGGCCGAGCAGTACTTC. This codes for CASSPLGAEQYF.